The source of this T cell receptor beta chain is a study of blood T cell repertoires in COVID-19. Study-level background: The United States, Italy and Spain were the sources of the acute and convalescent COVID-19 samples. In each case, the material was cDNA or gDNA derived from T cells, B-cell-depleted T cells, or PBMCs.

Original methodology: Estimated nucleated cell counts came from reference gene primer amplification. The assay was immunoSEQ multiplex PCR, and TCRdb's table has in-frame clones only and misses some. The V and J calls and clone size come from that table; D and trimming were worked out from the DNA. The data contain roughly 100,000 clones, about 80% of them seen just once; the ten biggest clones take up 10% to 15%. V was clipped by 4 bases and J by 2 bases; unmatched bases: 19. CDR1 is KGHSH and CDR2 is LQKENI in the germline V gene. CDR3 size: 20 residues. The sample taken for sequencing was peripheral blood. This TCR was recovered from a human donor in a cohort sampled during active or convalescent COVID-19. The J gene is TRBJ1-5, the V gene TRBV18; 8 bases match TRBD1. In nucleotides, the CDR3 is TGTGCCAGCTCACGACAATCCGGGACAGGCGACCCGTATGGCAATCAGCCCCAGCATTTT. Amino acids: CASSRQSGTGDPYGNQPQHF.